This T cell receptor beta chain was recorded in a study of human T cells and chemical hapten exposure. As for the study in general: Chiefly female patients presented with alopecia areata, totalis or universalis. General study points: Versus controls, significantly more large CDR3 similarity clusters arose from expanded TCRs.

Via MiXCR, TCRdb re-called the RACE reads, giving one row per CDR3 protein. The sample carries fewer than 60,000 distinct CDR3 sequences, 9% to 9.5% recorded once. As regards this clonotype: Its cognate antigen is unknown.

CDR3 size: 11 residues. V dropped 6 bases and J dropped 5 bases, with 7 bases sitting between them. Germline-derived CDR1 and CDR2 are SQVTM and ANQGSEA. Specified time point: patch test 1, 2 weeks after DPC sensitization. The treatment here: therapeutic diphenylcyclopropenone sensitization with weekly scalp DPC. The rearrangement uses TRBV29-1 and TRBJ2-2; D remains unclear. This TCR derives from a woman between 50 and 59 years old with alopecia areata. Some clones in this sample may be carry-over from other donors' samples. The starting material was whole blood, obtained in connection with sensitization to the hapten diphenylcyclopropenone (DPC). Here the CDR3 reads CSVVRTGELFF. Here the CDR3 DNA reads TGCAGCGTAGTACGGACCGGGGAGCTGTTTTTT.